The 5 T cell receptor beta chains listed next were all sequenced from one sample in a study of T cells in Graves' hyperthyroidism and ophthalmopathy. TCR beta CDR3 sequences were amplified from RNA transcripts. The HTBI primer set was used in a first-round RT-PCR of the TCR CDR3. TCRdb used MiXCR to reprocess the multiplex PCR reads, holding one entry per CDR3 protein. The sample yields roughly 500,000 distinct CDR3 sequences, 40% to 55% seen once. Material: peripheral blood or thyroid tissue (not recorded which). The receptors were gathered from an adult woman with Graves' disease, either hyperthyroidism or ophthalmopathy (not recorded which).

V and J are TRBV25-1 and TRBJ1-2; maybe TRBD1 (5 bases). The germline CDR1 and CDR2 sequences are MGHDK and SYGVNS. The CDR3 is made up of 16 amino acids. The V and J ends lost 6 bases and 2 bases respectively, with 19 bases between them. As DNA, the CDR3 is TGTGCCAGCAGAGCAAAAACCGGGACGGCAAACTATGGCTACACCTTC. This encodes CASRAKTGTANYGYTF.

In regard to this clonotype: One end of the junction varies from germline; a read error may be responsible. Here the CDR3 reads CASSLSYASLNAEAFF. Written as DNA, the CDR3 is TGTGCCAGCAGCTTATCGTACGCCAGCTTGAACGCTGAAGCTTTCTTT. The chain carries TRBV25-1 and TRBJ1-1; the D is unclear. The CDR3 contains 16 residues. The germline CDR1 and CDR2 sequences are MGHDK and SYGVNS.

This clonotype was observed at least ten times. V is TRBV5-1 and J is TRBJ1-1; 8 nucleotides match TRBD1. Germline loops: CDR1 SGHRS, CDR2 YFSETQ. The V gene end was trimmed by 0 bases and the J gene end by 3 bases; junction bases not matched to a gene: 4. The CDR3 covers 15 residues. The CDR3 here is CASSLGTGGDTEAFF. The CDR3 coding sequence is TGCGCCAGCAGCTTGGGTACAGGGGGGGACACTGAAGCTTTCTTT.

The genes are TRBV10-3 and TRBJ2-3; TRBD2 might be the D (5 bases). The V gene's germline CDR1 is ENHRY and CDR2 SYGVKD. The CDR3 is 15 residues long. The V end lost 4 bases, the J end lost 2 bases, and 13 bases lay between the germline ends. CDR3 residues: CAISGVGRHTDTQYF. CDR3 nucleotide sequence: TGTGCCATCAGTGGGGTTGGGAGACACACAGATACGCAGTATTTT.

V and J are TRBV24-1 and TRBJ2-1; D is possibly TRBD1 (5 bases). This CDR3 has 14 residues. V was cut by 3 bases and J by 11 bases, with 16 bases left in between. Germline assignment: CDR1 KGHDR and CDR2 SFDVKD. CDR3 residues: CATSDPDNDPQQFF. CDR3 coding DNA: TGTGCCACCAGTGATCCGGACAACGACCCTCAGCAGTTCTTC.